This TCR beta chain is drawn from a study of shared clonotypes between healthy human individuals. Per germline, CDR1 SQVTM and CDR2 ANQGSEA. The CDR3 runs 13 residues. Trimming stripped 4 bases from V and 0 bases from J, with 8 bases between. Study conclusions and caveats: Naive CD4 clonotypes overlapped across a handful of donors at about 5.3%.

A word on this clone: Its antigen is as yet unknown.

Replicate PCRs from sorted subsets contained around 190 ng DNA, which is tens of thousands of T cell genomes. Clones were sequenced by immunoSEQ multiplex PCR, and TCRdb holds only the in-frame ones, with some missing. The data hold around 600,000 clones, with more than 95% observed a single time. Only CD45RO-negative cells positively selected for CCR7 counted as naive CD8 cells, so terminally differentiated effector memory CD45RA+ cells were excluded. The sequence came from a man aged 30 to 39 in good health. The source material was naive CD8+ T cells sorted from blood. The chain combines TRBV29-1 with TRBJ2-3; perhaps TRBD2 as D (6 bases). DNA for the CDR3: TGCAGCGTTGCGGGAGAAAGCACAGATACGCAGTATTTT. This translates into CSVAGESTDTQYF.